The present T cell receptor beta chain was sequenced within a study of blood T cell repertoires in COVID-19. This table comes from immunoSEQ multiplex PCR, and its TCRdb copy is limited to in-frame clones, with some not included. This sample has under 200,000 clones, with 89% found just once. This clone appeared once. Cohort 3 recovered donors had two negative PCRs, clearance, or symptom resolution. Input material: PBMCs or T cells enriched from blood (not recorded which). The origin of this receptor is a woman between 18 and 29 years old who had recovered from COVID-19.

The CDR3 DNA reads TGTGCCAGCAGTTTTGTAGAGTACAATGAGCAGTTCTTC. It translates to CASSFVEYNEQFF. This sequence joins TRBV12-3 or TRBV12-4 and TRBJ2-1, with D unresolved. With 3 bases removed from V and 4 bases from J, the gap between germline ends came to 7 bases. The CDR3 has 13 residues.